This T cell receptor (beta chain) was captured in a study of Ad26.COV2.S vaccination and SARS-CoV-2 variants. This clone was counted once. The J segment lost 4 bases and the V segment lost 3 bases, leaving 6 bases of the junction unmatched. Germline V gene sequence: CDR1 SNHLY, CDR2 FYNNEI. The CDR3 extends over 15 amino acids. The method was immunoSEQ multiplex PCR; TCRdb's version includes in-frame clones alone and lacks a portion of them. The table records 500,000 or so clones, 89% of them present only once. Sample treatment: over 15 received Ad26.COV2.S at low or high dose, single or two shots; 5 received placebo; per-sample allocation not given. The study sampled participants on day 63 after the first vaccine or placebo injection.

The receptor's source is a person between 18 and 60 years old who received the Ad26.COV2.S COVID-19 vaccine or a placebo. The sample here was peripheral blood, taken in a trial of Ad26.COV2.S vaccine versus placebo. The J gene is TRBJ2-1, the V gene TRBV2; 7 bases are shared with TRBD2. CDR3 residues: CASSEDLAEYNEQFF. The CDR3 DNA sequence: TGTGCCAGCAGTGAGGATCTAGCGGAGTACAATGAGCAGTTCTTC.